The 27 T cell receptor beta chains listed next were all sequenced from one sample in a study of regulatory T cells in long-lasting Graves disease. Regarding time point: persistent/refractory GD, antithyroid drugs over 5 years with positive TRAb. With RNA extracted from PBMCs as input, the TCR library was made. Arm-PCR with iRepertoire HTBI primers amplified the CDR3 regions for these TCR beta libraries. TCRdb passed the multiplex PCR reads through MiXCR, listing each CDR3 protein once. The sample includes around 460,000 distinct CDR3 sequences, less than 25% of them seen just once. The sample in question was peripheral blood mononuclear cells (PBMCs), obtained when the disease was refractory, from a patient treated with antithyroid drugs. The receptors were gathered from a female donor with Graves disease.

This clonotype was found many times. The chain recombines TRBV6-2 or TRBV6-3 with TRBJ2-7, with 7 bases matching TRBD1. The CDR3 is made up of 15 amino acids. Germline loops: CDR1 MNHEY, CDR2 SVGEGT. J gave up 0 bases and V 6 bases, and 8 bases lay outside the gene matches. The CDR3 coding sequence is TGTGCCAGCAGCGGCCGCCGGGACAGCTCCTACGAGCAGTACTTC. Its translation is CASSGRRDSSYEQYF.

This clonotype was seen at least ten times. The chain combines TRBV30 with TRBJ2-7; 7 positions match TRBD2. Germline V lookup: CDR1 GTSNPN, CDR2 SVGIG (reference sequence). V gave up 4 bases and J gave up 3 bases; unmatched junction bases: 12. The CDR3 is 15 amino acids. CDR3 loop: CAWTGEGPAFYEQYF. The CDR3 region has the DNA TGTGCCTGGACCGGGGAGGGGCCAGCCTTCTACGAGCAGTACTTC.

This clonotype was detected a few times. CDR3 nucleotides: TGTGCCAGCAGCGTAGAGGGGTCGGGCACTGAAGCTTTCTTT. Protein sequence: CASSVEGSGTEAFF. The rearrangement joins TRBV9 to TRBJ1-1; D possibly corresponds to TRBD1 (5 bases). Between the trimmed V and J ends, which lost 0 bases and 4 bases, there was a span of 10 bases. The germline CDR1 and CDR2 sequences are SGDLS and YYNGEE. The CDR3 spans 14 residues.

This chain joins TRBV4-3 and TRBJ2-7; D perhaps matches TRBD1 (6 bases). CDR1 LGHNA and CDR2 YSLEER come from the germline V gene. V dropped 4 bases and J dropped 5 bases, with 18 bases sitting between them. This CDR3 comprises 15 residues. As DNA, the CDR3 is TGCGCCAGCAGCCCTGATCACAGGGTTAAGAACGAGCAGTACTTC. It yields the protein CASSPDHRVKNEQYF.

This clonotype was seen ten or more times. This chain uses TRBV29-1 with TRBJ2-5, with D possibly being TRBD1 (6 bases). The V end lost 4 bases, the J end lost 2 bases, and 11 bases lay between the germline ends. CDR1 and CDR2 from the germline V gene are SQVTM and ANQGSEA. CDR3 length equals 13 residues. CDR3 DNA sequence: TGCAGCGTTGGGACAGCTCAACAAGAGACCCAGTACTTC. Its translation: CSVGTAQQETQYF.

There are a few counts of this clonotype. The chain combines TRBV6-1 with TRBJ2-4; no definite D call. Germline V gene data show CDR1 as MNHNS and CDR2 as SASEGT. The ends were cut back, 5 bases at V and 3 bases at J, with 14 bases in the middle. The length of the CDR3 is 15 residues. The CDR3, as DNA: TGTGCCAGCAGTCTAGGGAAGAATGGCAAAAACATTCAGTACTTC. Translated, it gives CASSLGKNGKNIQYF.

Notes on this clonotype: An end of the junction differs from the germline gene, which may be a read error. This chain links TRBV20-1 with TRBJ1-6; 11 bases map to TRBD1. This CDR3 is 14 amino acids long. From germline, CDR1 is DFQATT and CDR2 SNEGSKA (reference sequence). The CDR3 region is CSATGTGGFSPIHF. Written as DNA, the CDR3 is TGCAGTGCAACCGGGACAGGGGGATTTTCACCCATCCACTTT.

The gene calls are TRBV28 and TRBJ2-7; 9 nucleotides match TRBD1. Germline loops: CDR1 MDHEN, CDR2 SYDVKM. V lost 5 bases to trimming and J lost 3 bases; unmatched junction nucleotides: 11. The CDR3 runs 16 residues. The chain's CDR3 is CASSPYGQGYLYEQYF. CDR3 bases: TGTGCCAGCAGTCCGTATGGACAGGGGTATCTCTACGAGCAGTACTTC.

This clonotype was observed a handful of times. The chain links TRBV3-1 to TRBJ1-4; D unclear. CDR1 is LGHDT, CDR2 YNNKEL, per germline (reference sequence). The CDR3 contains 15 residues. Trimming cost V 0 bases and J 0 bases, with 5 bases left between them. Here the CDR3 DNA reads TGTGCCAGCAGCCAAGACATTGCAACTAATGAAAAACTGTTTTTT. This codes for CASSQDIATNEKLFF.

The rearrangement joins TRBV5-5 to TRBJ1-2; TRBD1 is a possible D gene (5 bases). V was clipped by 0 bases and J by 3 bases, with 12 bases between them. Germline V gene data show CDR1 as SGHKS and CDR2 as YYEKEE (reference sequence). The CDR3 totals 15 residues. The CDR3 DNA sequence: TGTGCCAGCAGCTTGGGGGTTCAGGGAGACTATGGCTACACCTTC. This codes for CASSLGVQGDYGYTF.

This clonotype was seen repeatedly, ten times or more. This chain joins TRBV7-2 and TRBJ1-2; tentatively, D is TRBD1 (6 bases). Germline CDR1 is SGHTA and CDR2 is FQGNSA. V was cut by 5 bases and J by 4 bases, with 11 bases left in between. The CDR3 extends over 13 amino acids. CDR3 nucleotides: TGTGCCAGCAGCCTCGGACAGCCCTATGGCTACACCTTC. The encoded protein is CASSLGQPYGYTF.

V usage is TRBV19 and J usage is TRBJ2-5; D possibly uses TRBD1 or TRBD2 (5 bases each). Trimming left V 5 bases short and J 4 bases short, with 20 bases between. The germline gives CDR1 LNHDA, CDR2 SQIVND (reference sequence). The length of the CDR3 is 16 residues. In nucleotides, the CDR3 is TGTGCCAGTAGTTTAGGGAAAGGAGTGGGACGAGAGACCCAGTACTTC. Its translation is CASSLGKGVGRETQYF. The variable domain in full, with the rest retrieved from reference TRBV19 and TRBJ2-5, is DGGITQSPKYLFRKEGQNVTLSCEQNLNHDAMYWYRQDPGQGLRLIYYSQIVNDFQKGDIAEGYSVSREKKESFPLTVTSAQKNPTAFYLCASSLGKGVGRETQYFGPGTRLLVL.

This clonotype was detected only a few times. This chain uses TRBV7-9 with TRBJ1-2; D remains unclear. Germline V lookup: CDR1 SEHNR, CDR2 FQNEAQ (reference sequence). The V end was cut by 1 base, the J end by 3 bases, with 15 bases between. The CDR3 sequence is 16 residues long. CDR3 loop: CASSLVGSPRDYGYTF. CDR3 nucleotide sequence: TGTGCCAGCAGCTTAGTCGGGTCGCCGAGGGACTATGGCTACACCTTC.

In its sample, this clonotype was seen a few times. J is TRBJ1-1 and V is TRBV28, with D hard to call. Trimming took 5 bases from V and 1 from J, leaving 11 bases between them. The CDR3 is 14 amino acids. CDR1 MDHEN and CDR2 SYDVKM come from the germline V gene. CDR3 loop: CASSPERGNTEAFF. CDR3 nucleotides: TGTGCCAGCAGTCCTGAGCGGGGGAACACTGAAGCTTTCTTT.

This clonotype was counted at least ten times. The chain combines TRBV10-2 with TRBJ2-5; D is possibly TRBD2 (6 bases). Deletions cut 5 bases from V and 4 bases from J, with 14 bases between. The CDR3 spans 14 residues. Per germline, CDR1 WSHSY and CDR2 SAAADI. CDR3 amino acids: CASSIGPGGETQYF. In nucleotides, the CDR3 is TGCGCCAGCAGTATAGGACCCGGGGGAGAGACCCAGTACTTC.

This clonotype was observed a few times. The rearrangement uses TRBV11-2 and TRBJ2-2, with 7 nucleotides matching TRBD1. In germline, CDR1 is SGHAT, CDR2 FQNNGV. This CDR3 spans 15 amino acids. V was clipped by 5 bases and J by 7 bases; unmatched bases: 10. The CDR3 protein is CASSIHRGRDGELFF. DNA of the CDR3: TGTGCCAGCAGCATCCACAGGGGTCGGGACGGGGAGCTGTTTTTT.

The V call is TRBV6-1, the J call TRBJ2-3, with TRBD2 identical over 11 bases. J was trimmed by 5 bases and V by 3 bases; bases with no gene match: 10. This CDR3 is 17 amino acids long. The germline gives CDR1 MNHNS, CDR2 SASEGT. The chain's CDR3 is CASSDPPYSGGVDTQYF. The CDR3 nucleotides read TGTGCCAGCAGTGACCCGCCCTATAGCGGGGGGGTAGATACGCAGTATTTT.

The chain couples TRBV12-5 to TRBJ1-6, with D hard to call. Germline-derived CDR1 and CDR2 are LGHNT and FRNRAP. CDR3 length: 12 amino acids. Trimming took off 6 bases at V and 15 bases at J, with 15 bases between the two ends. CDR3 residues: CASGNTGILLHF. The CDR3 coding sequence is TGTGCTAGTGGCAACACCGGGATTCTCCTCCACTTT. Combining the CDR3 with reference TRBV12-5 and TRBJ1-6 gives the whole variable domain DARVTQTPRHKVTEMGQEVTMRCQPILGHNTVFWYRQTMMQGLELLAYFRNRAPLDDSGMPKDRFSAEMPDATLATLKIQPSEPRDSAVYFCASGNTGILLHFGNGTRLTVT.

J is TRBJ1-3 and V is TRBV28; no reliable D call. The CDR3 length is 16 residues. Germline lookup yields CDR1 MDHEN and CDR2 SYDVKM. The V end was cut by 2 bases, the J end by 0 bases, with 11 bases between. The CDR3 spells CASSLEDQSSGNTIYF. The CDR3 nucleotides read TGTGCCAGCAGTTTAGAGGACCAGAGCTCTGGAAACACCATATATTTT.

CDR3 DNA: TGTGCCACGAGAAGGGGTGACGAGCAGTACTTC. Translated: CATRRGDEQYF. The J gene is TRBJ2-7, the V gene TRBV28; D perhaps matches TRBD1 (5 bases). Germline V gene lookup returns CDR1 MDHEN and CDR2 SYDVKM. The CDR3 has 11 residues. V was pared by 10 bases and J by 5 bases, with 12 bases between.

This clonotype was observed many times. This chain connects TRBV20-1 to TRBJ1-4, with unresolved D. V was shortened by 4 bases and J by 11 bases, with 23 bases between the two germline ends. CDR1 DFQATT and CDR2 SNEGSKA come from the germline V gene (reference sequence). The CDR3 runs to 15 residues. CDR3 coding DNA: TGCAGTGCTAATGACCACACGGGCGTCTCTGGGAAACTGTTTTTT. Protein product: CSANDHTGVSGKLFF.

In its sample, this clonotype was seen many times. V and J are TRBV7-2 and TRBJ1-1; D unclear. V gave up 6 bases and J gave up 0 bases, with 11 bases separating them. CDR3 length: 14 residues. Per germline, CDR1 SGHTA and CDR2 FQGNSA. DNA for the CDR3: TGTGCCAGCAGTCCGTCCAACATGAACACTGAAGCTTTCTTT. Translating it yields CASSPSNMNTEAFF.

This sequence joins TRBV5-5 and TRBJ1-2; tentatively, D is TRBD1 (6 bases). Germline assignment: CDR1 SGHKS and CDR2 YYEKEE (reference sequence). V gave up 3 bases and J gave up 4 bases, with 16 bases separating them. The CDR3 covers 15 residues. CDR3 sequence: CASSSEGGLGYGYTF. In DNA form, the CDR3 reads TGTGCCAGCAGCTCAGAGGGGGGGCTCGGCTATGGCTACACCTTC.

The CDR3 region has the DNA TGTGCCAGCACAAATATGCAAGGCTTGACCCAGTACTTC. Amino acid sequence: CASTNMQGLTQYF. The chain recombines TRBV6-1 with TRBJ2-5; D ambiguous. V lost 7 bases and J 7 bases, leaving 16 bases between the germline ends. This CDR3 has 13 amino acids. Germline CDR1 and CDR2: MNHNS and SASEGT.

This clonotype has only one observation. CDR3 region: CATSDGGDFINEQFF. The CDR3 DNA reads TGTGCCACCAGTGACGGAGGGGATTTTATAAATGAGCAGTTCTTC. V and J are TRBV24-1 and TRBJ2-1; TRBD2 might be the D (6 bases). The CDR3 contains 15 residues. V was cut by 4 bases and J by 7 bases, with 16 bases left in between. The germline CDR1 and CDR2 sequences are KGHDR and SFDVKD.

The chain couples TRBV20-1 to TRBJ2-5; D is perhaps TRBD1 (6 bases). Looked up from germline, CDR1 is DFQATT and CDR2 is SNEGSKA (reference sequence). V lost 5 bases, J lost 5 bases, and 15 bases lay in between. This CDR3 has 13 amino acids. The CDR3 region is CSAWGPQGETQYF. The CDR3 nucleotides read TGCAGTGCTTGGGGGCCCCAGGGGGAGACCCAGTACTTC.

This clonotype was picked up a small number of times. This chain joins TRBV20-1 and TRBJ1-4; D ambiguous. Per germline, CDR1 DFQATT and CDR2 SNEGSKA (reference sequence). Deletions cut 3 bases from V and 3 bases from J, with 8 bases between. This CDR3 is built from 13 residues. CDR3 residues: CSARFGANEKLFF. The CDR3 coding sequence is TGCAGTGCTAGGTTTGGAGCTAATGAAAAACTGTTTTTT.